Below, 10 T cell receptor beta chains from the same sample are listed, as sequenced in a study of blood T cell repertoires in COVID-19. Method: immunoSEQ multiplex PCR; TCRdb's copy keeps in-frame clones and lacks some. The sample has 230,000 or so clones; about 85% are singletons. Sequenced input: PBMCs or T cells enriched from blood (not recorded which). The receptor source for this set is a woman in her thirties who had recovered from COVID-19.

The CDR3 coding sequence is TGTGCCAGCTCTACGCGGGGGCGACCCTACGAGCAGTACTTC. Amino acid sequence: CASSTRGRPYEQYF. The chain carries TRBV19 and TRBJ2-7; perhaps TRBD2 as D (7 bases). The CDR3 is 14 residues long. Germline values: CDR1 LNHDA, CDR2 SQIVND (reference sequence). V lost 9 bases to trimming and J lost 2 bases, with 17 bases between them.

V is TRBV5-8 and J is TRBJ2-2; 10 nucleotides align to TRBD1. The CDR3 is 17 residues long. Germline-derived CDR1 and CDR2 are SGHTS and YDEGEE. Trimming at V came to 4 bases and at J to 5 bases, leaving 11 bases not matched to a gene. CDR3 coding DNA: TGTGCCAGCAGCCACGATTGGGGACAGGGGAAGACCGGGGAGCTGTTTTTT. It translates to CASSHDWGQGKTGELFF.

In nucleotides, the CDR3 is TGCGCCAGCAGCCCGAGAGCGGCTGACAATGAGCAGTTCTTC. Protein sequence: CASSPRAADNEQFF. This chain links TRBV5-1 with TRBJ2-1, with D possibly matching TRBD2 (5 bases). V was trimmed by 4 bases and J by 5 bases, leaving 13 bases between them. Germline CDR1 SGHRS, CDR2 YFSETQ. This CDR3 contains 14 residues. The complete variable domain, with remaining parts taken from reference TRBV5-1 and TRBJ2-1, reads KAGVTQTPRYLIKTRGQQVTLSCSPISGHRSVSWYQQTPGQGLQFLFEYFSETQRNKGNFPGRFSGRQFSNSRSEMNVSTLELGDSALYLCASSPRAADNEQFFGPGTRLTVL.

The chain recombines TRBV27 with TRBJ1-2; weak D call: TRBD1 (5 bases). Germline lookup yields CDR1 MNHEY and CDR2 SMNVEV (reference sequence). CDR3 length: 12 amino acids. V lost 4 bases to trimming and J lost 6 bases, with 9 bases between them. CDR3 protein: CASSSWGDGYTF. In nucleotides, the CDR3 is TGTGCCAGCAGTTCATGGGGGGATGGCTACACCTTC.

The chain employs TRBV5-4 and TRBJ2-7; 7 bases agree with TRBD1. V trimming: 5 bases; J trimming: 3 bases; junction bases outside the gene matches: 8. Germline loops: CDR1 SGHNT, CDR2 YYREEE (reference sequence). CDR3 length equals 14 residues. The CDR3 DNA follows: TGTGCCAGCAGAGTAGACAGGGCGGGCTACGAGCAGTACTTC. Its protein product is CASRVDRAGYEQYF.

Only one count was recorded for this clone. The rearrangement joins TRBV21-1 to TRBJ1-4; the DNA was not used to check the table's D call, TRBD1. TRBV21-1 is an annotated pseudogene. The CDR3 contains 15 residues. CDR3 amino acids: CASSSPGQLNEKLFF. CDR3 nucleotide sequence: TGTGCCAGCAGCTCACCGGGACAACTTAATGAAAAACTGTTTTTT.

The J gene is TRBJ2-7, the V gene TRBV4-1; 8 bases agree with TRBD1. V lost 0 bases and J lost 6; bases outside the gene matches: 7. CDR3 length: 15 residues. Germline V lookup: CDR1 MGHRA, CDR2 YSYEKL. Here the CDR3 reads CASSQDLSGGGEQYF. The CDR3 DNA reads TGCGCCAGCAGCCAAGACCTTTCAGGGGGCGGCGAGCAGTACTTC.

The chain employs TRBV12-3 or TRBV12-4 and TRBJ1-1, with TRBD1 identical over 8 bases. Germline trimming cut 2 bases from V and 6 bases from J; bases unmatched to any gene: 2. This CDR3 region has 13 residues. The CDR3 protein is CASSLRQGSEAFF. CDR3 coding DNA: TGTGCCAGCAGTTTAAGACAGGGGTCTGAAGCTTTCTTT.

The V call is TRBV24-1, the J call TRBJ1-5; unclear D gene. The CDR3 spans 17 residues. Trimming removed 3 bases from V and 1 base from J, with 15 bases in between. Germline assignment: CDR1 KGHDR and CDR2 SFDVKD. The CDR3 protein is CATSDETDGISNQPQHF. CDR3 bases: TGTGCCACCAGTGATGAAACAGACGGTATCAGCAATCAGCCCCAGCATTTT.

CDR3: CASRGTWNTEAFF. The CDR3 DNA sequence: TGTGCCAGCAGGGGGACATGGAACACTGAAGCTTTCTTT. This rearrangement joins TRBV2 to TRBJ1-1, with D maybe TRBD1 (6 bases). The V gene lost 6 bases and the J gene lost 1 base, with 9 bases spanning the gap. CDR3 size: 13 residues. Germline V gene lookup returns CDR1 SNHLY and CDR2 FYNNEI.